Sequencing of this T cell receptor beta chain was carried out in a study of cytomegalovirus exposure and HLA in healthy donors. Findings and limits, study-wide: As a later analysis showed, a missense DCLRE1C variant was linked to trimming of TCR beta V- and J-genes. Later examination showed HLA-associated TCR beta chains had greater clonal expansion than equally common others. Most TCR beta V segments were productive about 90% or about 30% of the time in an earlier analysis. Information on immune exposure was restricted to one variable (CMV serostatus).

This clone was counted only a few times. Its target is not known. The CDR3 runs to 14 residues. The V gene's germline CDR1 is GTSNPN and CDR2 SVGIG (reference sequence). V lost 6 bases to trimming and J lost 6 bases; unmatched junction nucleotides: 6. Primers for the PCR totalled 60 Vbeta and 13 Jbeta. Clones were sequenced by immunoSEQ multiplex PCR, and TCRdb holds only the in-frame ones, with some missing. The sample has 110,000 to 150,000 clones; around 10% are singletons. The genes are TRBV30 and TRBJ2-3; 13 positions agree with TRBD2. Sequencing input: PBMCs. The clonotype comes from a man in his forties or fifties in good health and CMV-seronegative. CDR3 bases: TGTGCCTGTACACTAGCGGGGGGGCCCGATACGCAGTATTTT. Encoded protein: CACTLAGGPDTQYF.